The clone carrying this T cell receptor beta chain was seen repeatedly, ten times or more. The data originate from a study of T-cell reconstitution after alpha-beta-depleted transplantation in children. The CDR3 totals 18 residues. Germline V CDR1 and CDR2: DFQATT, SNEGSKA (reference sequence). Trimming took off 1 base at V and 7 bases at J, with 26 bases between the two ends. Preparation of the TCRbeta library involved a method that used unique molecular identifiers. TCRdb called the PCR reads again in MiXCR, with one record for every CDR3 protein. Counted here are about 260,000 distinct CDR3 sequences, around 10% occurring once; the ten biggest clones make up about 20%.

The starting material was peripheral blood, obtained 180 days after TCRalphabeta/CD19-depleted stem cell transplant. The origin of this receptor is a male patient aged 2 to 10 who had a stem cell transplant for chronic granulomatous disease, so the T cells may come from the graft donor. The chain links TRBV20-1 to TRBJ1-5, with D perhaps matching TRBD1 (6 bases). Here the CDR3 DNA reads TGCAGTGCTAGAGTAGAAAAAGCGACAGGTTTTGCGGGGCAGCCCCAGCATTTT. Amino acids: CSARVEKATGFAGQPQHF.